This TCR beta chain was profiled in a study of immune evolution from preneoplasia to lung adenocarcinoma. Between the mid-2010s and the late 2010s, patients underwent resection in Japan or China. Histologic diagnosis was independently verified by two lung pathologists. General study results and limits: Top clone frequencies peaked in normal lung, apparently declining through invasive adenocarcinoma.

As regards this clone: Its antigen remains unidentified.

The V gene lost 2 bases and the J gene lost 2 bases, with 18 bases spanning the gap. The CDR3 length is 17 residues. CDR1 and CDR2 (germline): SGHNT, YYREEE (reference sequence). This table comes from immunoSEQ multiplex PCR, and its TCRdb copy is limited to in-frame clones, with some not included. The data contain roughly 11,000 clones, roughly 84% of them seen just once; the ten biggest clones take up about 1.7%. Sequencing was performed on FFPE minimally invasive lung adenocarcinoma tissue. This clonotype originated in a person between 65 and 79 years old with lung adenocarcinoma. V gene TRBV5-4 combines with J gene TRBJ2-3; D remains ambiguous. CDR3 residues: CASSFESDRVDTDTQYF. In DNA form, the CDR3 reads TGTGCCAGCAGCTTCGAATCGGACCGGGTAGACACAGATACGCAGTATTTT.